The 9 T cell receptor beta chains in this list originate from one sample, sequenced in a study of Graves' ophthalmopathy and Graves' hyperthyroidism listed by TCRdb under 2018. Sequenced on an Illumina HiSeq 2000. For repertoire sequencing, TCR beta CDR3 regions were amplified from RNA transcripts. The first round of RT-PCR was done with HTBI primers and the Qiagen OneStep RT-PCR kit, and was followed by a second round of multiplex PCR, then size selection and purification. TCRdb trimmed public reads at Q25 via fastp, called clones via MiXCR and kept in-frame beta chains. One record per CDR3 amino acid sequence lists the most common genes and DNA. In all, the sample holds some 370,000 distinct CDR3 sequences, and 17% of those were seen once. Of the sample, around 2.4% falls within the top ten clones. Sequences were obtained from peripheral blood. These receptor sequences come from an adult woman with stable Graves' hyperthyroidism.

This clonotype was counted at least ten times. The chain links TRBV30 to TRBJ1-2; D not resolved. Trimming pared 4 bases from V and 2 bases from J, leaving 11 bases between. Germline V gene sequence: CDR1 GTSNPN, CDR2 SVGIG (reference sequence). The CDR3 has 13 amino acids. CDR3 protein: CAWNGQKNYGYTF. CDR3 DNA sequence: TGTGCCTGGAATGGGCAGAAAAACTATGGCTACACCTTC.

This clonotype was counted many times. In DNA form, the CDR3 reads TGTGCCATCAGTGAGTTGGCTAAGGGTAGTAGAACTGAAGCTTTCTTT. Its protein is CAISELAKGSRTEAFF. The V gene is TRBV10-3, the J gene TRBJ1-1; D gene ambiguous. CDR3 size: 16 residues. V lost 1 base and J lost 5, with 17 bases in between. Germline CDR1 ENHRY, CDR2 SYGVKD.

This clonotype has only one observation. The CDR3 region is CASQRDIGNSPLHF. The CDR3 DNA reads TGTGCCAGCCAAAGGGACATCGGTAATTCACCCCTCCACTTT. The chain uses TRBV19 and TRBJ1-6, with D possibly being TRBD1 (6 bases). Germline V gene lookup returns CDR1 LNHDA and CDR2 SQIVND (reference sequence). The length of the CDR3 is 14 residues. The V end lost 9 bases, the J end lost 6 bases, and 15 bases lay between the germline ends.

This clonotype was counted at least ten times. V and J are TRBV27 and TRBJ2-7; D may be TRBD2 (6 bases). Per the germline V gene, CDR1 is MNHEY and CDR2 is SMNVEV (reference sequence). The V and J ends lost 2 bases and 5 bases respectively, with 13 bases between them. The CDR3 runs to 14 residues. CDR3 DNA sequence: TGTGCCAGCAGTTTACGTTTTAGCGGCCACGAGCAGTACTTC. Its protein is CASSLRFSGHEQYF.

This clonotype was detected ten times or more. The rearrangement joins TRBV12-3 or TRBV12-4 to TRBJ2-7; D is possibly TRBD1 (5 bases). V dropped 1 base and J dropped 0 bases, with 10 bases sitting between them. The CDR3 spans 15 residues. The CDR3 sequence is CASSLGPGFSYEQYF. The CDR3, as DNA: TGTGCCAGCAGTTTAGGTCCAGGGTTCTCCTACGAGCAGTACTTC.

This clonotype was counted between two and nine times. One base away lies a much larger clone, so this may be a sequencing read error. The V call is TRBV29-1, the J call TRBJ2-7; D call uncertain. V was pared by 4 bases and J by 6 bases, with 10 bases between. Germline lookup yields CDR1 SQVTM and CDR2 ANQGSEA. The CDR3 totals 11 residues. The CDR3 nucleotides are TGCAGCGTTGGAGATTCTAGCGAGCAGTACTTC. This gives the protein CSVGDSSEQYF.

In its sample, this clonotype was seen many times. The chain is built from TRBV28 and TRBJ2-5; D is perhaps TRBD2 (6 bases). Germline assignment: CDR1 MDHEN and CDR2 SYDVKM. This CDR3 region has 15 residues. V lost 3 bases and J 3 bases, leaving 14 bases between the germline ends. CDR3 loop: CASSLLAELKETQYF. The DNA for the CDR3 is TGTGCCAGCAGTTTGTTAGCGGAGCTCAAAGAGACCCAGTACTTC. Supplemented by reference TRBV28 and TRBJ2-5, the full variable domain reads DVKVTQSSRYLVKRTGEKVFLECVQDMDHENMFWYRQDPGLGLRLIYFSYDVKMKEKGDIPEGYSVSREKKERFSLILESASTNQTSMYLCASSLLAELKETQYFGPGTRLLVL.

The chain links TRBV12-3 or TRBV12-4 to TRBJ1-1; TRBD1 is a possible D gene (5 bases). The V and J ends lost 4 bases and 0 bases respectively, with 12 bases between them. The CDR3 is made up of 15 amino acids. CDR3 DNA sequence: TGTGCCAGCAGTTCATCAGGGAACATGAACACTGAAGCTTTCTTT. It specifies CASSSSGNMNTEAFF.

This clonotype was counted many times. The chain employs TRBV20-1 and TRBJ2-7; 11 bases line up with TRBD2. Germline loops: CDR1 DFQATT, CDR2 SNEGSKA (reference sequence). J lost 5 bases, V lost 0 bases, and 12 bases had no gene match. The CDR3 is 17 amino acids. The CDR3 is CSARDYETSGNINEQYF. The CDR3 DNA follows: TGCAGTGCTAGAGATTATGAGACTAGCGGGAATATTAACGAGCAGTACTTC.